This is a list of T cell receptor beta chains from one sample in a study of sequential checkpoint blockade in melanoma. TCRdb keeps only in-frame clones here, not all; method: immunoSEQ multiplex PCR. The sample records around 2,800 clones, roughly 29% being singletons. This material consisted of tumor tissue (inferred from file names), taken from a patient given nivolumab and ipilimumab in sequence. The receptors shown here come from a human donor with melanoma. CDR3s include the opening cysteine and the closing phenylalanine or tryptophan. A D gene is named only where the DNA matches it firmly. The size entry is marked missing in some rows and otherwise reads once, few, many or a size class.

cdr3_nt cdr3_aa d_call v_call clone_size j_call
TGCGCCAGCAGCGACGGGACGGGGTCTCAGCCCCAGCATTTT CASSDGTGSQPQHF - TRBV5-1 - TRBJ1-5
TGTGCCAGCACCGAGGGGGGAGGAGATACGCAGTATTTT CASTEGGGDTQYF - TRBV9 few TRBJ2-3
TGTGCCTGGAGTGTATCACTAGCGACGCAGTATTTT CAWSVSLATQYF TRBD2 TRBV30 - TRBJ2-3
TGTGCCAGCAGTCGGGACAGGAACACTGAAGCTTTCTTT CASSRDRNTEAFF TRBD1 TRBV28 - TRBJ1-1
TGTGCCAGCAGCTCGGTAGCGGGAGGAGAGACCCAGTACTTC CASSSVAGGETQYF TRBD2 TRBV7-7 - TRBJ2-5
TGTGCCAGCAGCTTAGAGGACAGGGGCTACGAGCAGTACTTC CASSLEDRGYEQYF TRBD1 TRBV11-3 - TRBJ2-7
TGTGCCAGCAGCGTAGGGCAAGGGAGTATAGGTGAAAAACTGTTTTTT CASSVGQGSIGEKLFF - TRBV9 few TRBJ1-4
TGTGCCAGCAGCGTAGGGGACGGGATCCTTGGGGAGACCCAGTACTTC CASSVGDGILGETQYF - TRBV9 medium-sized TRBJ2-5
TGCAGCGTTGCCCGGACAGGGGGCTACGAGCAGTACTTC CSVARTGGYEQYF TRBD1 TRBV29-1 - TRBJ2-7
TGCGCCAGCAGCTTGGGATGGGGGACAGCGAACTACGAGCAGTACTTC CASSLGWGTANYEQYF TRBD1 TRBV5-1 - TRBJ2-7
TGTGCCAGCACCCAGCGGGGAAACAATGAGCAGTTCTTC CASTQRGNNEQFF TRBD2 TRBV6-8 - TRBJ2-1
TGTGCCAGCAGCGTCGGGGCCCAAGAGACCCAGTACTTC CASSVGAQETQYF - TRBV7-2 many TRBJ2-5
TGCGCCAGCAGCTTGGTGTTTGGAGCTAGCACAGATACGCAGTATTTT CASSLVFGASTDTQYF - TRBV5-1 - TRBJ2-3
TGTGCCAGCAGCCCCGGACTAGCGGGGGGAGATACGCAGTATTTT CASSPGLAGGDTQYF TRBD2 TRBV11-3 - TRBJ2-3
TGTGCCAGTAGTCTGGGGACTAGCGCCGGGGAGCTGTTTTTT CASSLGTSAGELFF TRBD2 TRBV19 - TRBJ2-2
TGTGCCATCAGTGGGGGCACCGGGACTAGCGGGTGGAATGAGCAGTTCTTC CAISGGTGTSGWNEQFF TRBD2 TRBV6-8 few TRBJ2-1
TGTGCCAGTAGTAGTTCTCTCCGGGGAGACTACGAGCAGTACTTC CASSSSLRGDYEQYF - TRBV19 - TRBJ2-7
TGTGCCAGCAGCTTGGGCGTTGCGCGGAATGAGCAGTTCTTC CASSLGVARNEQFF - TRBV11-3 - TRBJ2-1
TGTGCCAGCAGCTTAGAGCGGGAGCAAGAGACCCAGTACTTC CASSLEREQETQYF TRBD2 TRBV7-6 many TRBJ2-5
TGTGCCAGCAGCCTACAGGGAGCGGCTAGCACAGATACGCAGTATTTT CASSLQGAASTDTQYF - TRBV11-3 medium-sized TRBJ2-3
TGTGCCAGCTCACCAAGGGTCAGGGTACAAGAGACCCAGTACTTC CASSPRVRVQETQYF - TRBV18 - TRBJ2-5
TGTGCCAGCAGCGTAGGGCAGAATCAGCCCCAGCATTTT CASSVGQNQPQHF - TRBV9 - TRBJ1-5
TGTGCCAGCGAAGGACAGGGCGATTCGGATGAGCAGTTCTTC CASEGQGDSDEQFF TRBD1 TRBV25-1 - TRBJ2-1